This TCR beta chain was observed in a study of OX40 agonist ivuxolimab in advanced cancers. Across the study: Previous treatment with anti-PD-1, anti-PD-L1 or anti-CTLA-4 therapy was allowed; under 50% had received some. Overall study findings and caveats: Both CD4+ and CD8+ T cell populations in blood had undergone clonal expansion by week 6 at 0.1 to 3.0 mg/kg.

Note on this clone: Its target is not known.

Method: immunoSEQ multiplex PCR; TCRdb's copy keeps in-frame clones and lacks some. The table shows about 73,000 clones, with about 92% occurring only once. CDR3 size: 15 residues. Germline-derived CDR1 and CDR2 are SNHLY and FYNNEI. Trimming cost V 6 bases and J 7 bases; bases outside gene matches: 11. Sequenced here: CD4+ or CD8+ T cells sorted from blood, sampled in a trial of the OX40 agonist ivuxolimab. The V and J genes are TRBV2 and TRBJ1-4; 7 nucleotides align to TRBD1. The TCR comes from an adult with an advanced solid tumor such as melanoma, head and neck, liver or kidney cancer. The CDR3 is CASSTGEGASEKLFF. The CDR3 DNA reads TGTGCCAGCAGCACGGGGGAGGGGGCTAGTGAAAAACTGTTTTTT.